Sequencing of this T cell receptor (beta chain) was carried out in a study of post-analysis software for immune sequencing data. The study, taken as a whole, reports: A few TRBV segments occurring more often in patients than controls included TRBV5-6, TRBV5-1 and TRBV20-1.

With 6 bases removed from V and 2 bases from J, the gap between germline ends came to 15 bases. CDR1 SQVTM and CDR2 ANQGSEA come from the germline V gene. The CDR3 runs 14 residues. As for this clonotype: What it binds is unknown.

TCR beta cDNA libraries included unique molecular identifiers. TCRdb passed the PCR reads through MiXCR, listing each CDR3 protein once. The repertoire holds 750,000 to 950,000 distinct CDR3 sequences, with approximately 53% as singletons. The genes are TRBV29-1 and TRBJ2-3, with D tentatively TRBD1 (5 bases). Input material: blood. The sequence was obtained from a girl aged 10 to 17 with multiple sclerosis. In nucleotides, the CDR3 is TGCAGCGTGGAGCACAGGTTTCTCACAGATACGCAGTATTTT. Translating gives CSVEHRFLTDTQYF.